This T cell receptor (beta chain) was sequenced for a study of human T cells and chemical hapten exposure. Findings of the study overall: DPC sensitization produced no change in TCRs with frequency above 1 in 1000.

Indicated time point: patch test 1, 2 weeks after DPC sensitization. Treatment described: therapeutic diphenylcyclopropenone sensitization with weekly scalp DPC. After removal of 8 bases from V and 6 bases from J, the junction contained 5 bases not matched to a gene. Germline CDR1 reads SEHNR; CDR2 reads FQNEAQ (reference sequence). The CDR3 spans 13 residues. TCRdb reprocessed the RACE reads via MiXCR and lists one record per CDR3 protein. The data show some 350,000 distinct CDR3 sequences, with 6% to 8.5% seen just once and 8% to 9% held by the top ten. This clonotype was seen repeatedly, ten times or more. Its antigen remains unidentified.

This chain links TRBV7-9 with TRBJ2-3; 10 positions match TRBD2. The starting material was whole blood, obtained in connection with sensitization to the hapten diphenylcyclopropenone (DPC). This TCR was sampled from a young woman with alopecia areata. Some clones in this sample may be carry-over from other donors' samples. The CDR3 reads CASLLAGSDTQYF. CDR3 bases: TGTGCCAGCTTACTAGCGGGGTCCGATACGCAGTATTTT.